This T cell receptor beta chain was profiled in a study of spatial heterogeneity in lung cancer (dated by TCRdb to the late 2010s). Context from the whole study: Beta-chain transcripts were consistently detected in greater numbers than alpha-chain transcripts, which likely reflected higher beta-chain transcript abundance. In tumor regions, TCR transcript counts showed a strong correlation with a T cell transcriptional module score derived from matched bulk RNA-seq. In the raw uncorrected reads, each unique combination of TCR and UMI appeared more than ten times on average. In non-small cell lung cancer, the study quantitatively compared TCR alpha and beta repertoires across several tumor regions, matched nontumor lung, and blood. TCR repertoire features were related to nonsynonymous mutation counts determined by whole-exome sequencing of tumor tissue. At surgery, 220 tumor regions, approximately 64 matched nontumor lung samples and 56 PBMC samples were TCR-sequenced for both alpha and beta chains.

The research as a whole found: The tumor nonsynonymous mutation count correlated with the number of expanded alpha and beta TCRs within the tumor. Additional single-cell paired TCR alpha and beta sequencing was considered necessary to confirm, at a functional level, the hypothesis that regional TCRs recognize regional mutations. TCR-seq coverage of tumor T cells was estimated to be only approximately 7% for alpha chains and about 13% for beta chains. The count of ubiquitous expanded TCRs correlated with the count of ubiquitous nonsynonymous mutations, and the count of regional expanded TCRs correlated with the count of regional nonsynonymous mutations.

The CDR3 has 12 amino acids, counting the end cysteine and phenylalanine. The only DNA kept is the CDR3, 36 bases in frame from the first base. The CDR1 and CDR2 encoded by the germline V gene (reference sequence) are DFQATT and SNEGSKA. The germline ends are 7 bases apart after V is trimmed by 2 bases and J by 3 bases. The sample's time point label, decoded: sample taken at primary tumor resection. The donors were 65 to 90 patients from the lung TRACERx cohort who had early-stage, untreated non-small cell lung cancer. For TCR sequencing, whole RNA was extracted from tumor and nontumor lung tissue, or from cryopreserved PBMC samples, and no cell sorting was done. Only patients for whom sufficient RNA was available from at least two tumor regions were selected for TCR sequencing. A lung pathologist reviewed the tumor and adjacent nontumor lung specimens before the specimens were selected. A word on this clonotype: The antigen it recognizes is unknown. Given a much more abundant clone one base away, this may be a read error.

Receptor libraries were prepared by 5' RACE. Sequencer: NextSeq 500. To allow correction of PCR and sequencing errors, the TCR library protocol tagged every TCR cDNA molecule with a unique molecular identifier. On the study's bioinformatics: TCR identification, UMI-based error correction and CDR3 extraction were performed with Decombinator tools. Expanded TCRs were defined as those above a frequency of 2 per 1,000, corresponding to the top 1% of the tumor frequency distribution. Expanded tumor TCRs were classed as regional if statistically deemed absent (corrected P<0.05) from at least one tumor region, otherwise ubiquitous. Each repertoire was subsampled 100 times to 5,000 TCRs, after which Renyi diversity was computed with the R vegan package. CDR3 similarity networks were built from amino acid triplet string-kernel similarity, with CDR3s being connected when pairwise similarity was above 0.82. In-frame beta chains were kept once TCRdb had trimmed the public reads at Q25 with fastp and called clones with MiXCR. CDR3 protein sequences are deduplicated, and each keeps its most common genes and DNA. These V and J calls are TCRdb output, not the study's own analysis. Within this sample are around 4,000 distinct CDR3 sequences, with 10% to 12% of them counted one time only. The ten largest clones add up to less than 80% of the sample.

The specimen comprised lung tumor tissue, sampled at surgery. The sequence was collected from a male donor with early-stage non-small cell lung cancer. The chain joins TRBV20-1 to TRBJ1-1; there is no confident call for the D gene. Here the CDR3 is given as CSARTRDTEAFF. The bases are TGCAGTGCTAGAACAAGGGACACTGAAGCTTTCTTT.